These T cell receptor beta chains were read from a single sample in a study of graft-versus-host responses after intestinal transplantation. Assay: immunoSEQ multiplex PCR; the TCRdb copy retains only in-frame clones and omits some. Of 10,000 or so clones listed, 90% to 95% are singletons. The specimen was bone marrow, collected around 75 weeks after intestinal transplantation. Every receptor here comes from a human patient who received an intestinal transplant, so some T cells may come from the graft donor. The CDR3 runs from the conserved cysteine through the conserved F or W. A D gene is named only where the DNA matches it firmly. Rows give clone size only sometimes, using once, few, many, or a class for an expanded clone.

CASSPRQLGTDTQYF	TGTGCCAGCAGCCCCCGACAGCTAGGCACAGATACGCAGTATTTT	TRBJ2-3	.	TRBV14	.
CASSEKPQSGYEQYF	TGTGCCAGCAGTGAAAAACCACAGTCGGGCTACGAGCAGTACTTC	TRBJ2-7	once	TRBV2	.
CASSLPGLRNEQFF	TGTGCCAGCAGCCTCCCGGGACTCCGCAATGAGCAGTTCTTC	TRBJ2-1	.	TRBV7-2	.
CASSQDSAENNEQFF	TGTGCCAGCAGCCAAGATTCGGCGGAGAACAATGAGCAGTTCTTC	TRBJ2-1	.	TRBV4-2	.
CATSVEGGREQYF	TGTGCCACCAGCGTAGAGGGGGGACGCGAGCAGTACTTC	TRBJ2-7	.	TRBV15	.
CAWSVGNEKLFF	TGTGCCTGGAGTGTCGGGAATGAAAAACTGTTTTTT	TRBJ1-4	.	TRBV30	.
CASSFRTEETQYF	TGTGCCAGCAGCTTTAGGACAGAAGAGACCCAGTACTTC	TRBJ2-5	.	TRBV9	.
CASSVGGGIGGEQYF	TGTGCCAGCAGCGTAGGCGGCGGGATTGGGGGGGAGCAGTACTTC	TRBJ2-7	once	TRBV9	.
CASSFWERGSDGYTF	TGTGCCAGCAGCTTCTGGGAGAGGGGGTCGGATGGCTACACCTTC	TRBJ1-2	.	TRBV7-9	.
CASSENDSYEQYF	TGTGCCAGCAGTGAAAATGACAGCTACGAGCAGTACTTC	TRBJ2-7	.	TRBV6-1	.
CASSIGSYTDTQYF	TGTGCCAGCAGTATCGGCTCGTACACAGATACGCAGTATTTT	TRBJ2-3	.	TRBV27	.
CASSTALPFGGETQYF	TGTGCCAGCAGCACAGCACTACCTTTCGGGGGAGAGACCCAGTACTTC	TRBJ2-5	.	TRBV5-4	.
CAWSVPSPYEQYF	TGTGCCTGGAGTGTACCTAGTCCCTACGAGCAGTACTTC	TRBJ2-7	.	TRBV30	.
CASRGSPGETQYF	TGTGCCAGCAGGGGGTCCCCGGGGGAGACCCAGTACTTC	TRBJ2-5	.	TRBV28	.
CASSSLAGAHNEQFF	TGTGCCAGCAGCTCCCTAGCGGGGGCACATAATGAGCAGTTCTTC	TRBJ2-1	.	TRBV11-2	TRBD2
CASRILSGNGETQYF	TGTGCCAGCAGAATACTTAGCGGGAACGGGGAGACCCAGTACTTC	TRBJ2-5	.	TRBV6-1	TRBD2
CAWNLGEAYTF	TGTGCCTGGAACCTCGGGGAAGCCTACACCTTC	TRBJ1-2	.	TRBV30	.
CASSLGKETQYF	TGCGCCAGCAGCTTGGGAAAAGAGACCCAGTACTTC	TRBJ2-5	.	TRBV5-1	.
CATSLGYTF	TGTGCCACCAGTTTAGGCTACACCTTC	TRBJ1-2	once	TRBV15	.
CASSQGLAELTDTQYF	TGCGCCAGCAGCCAGGGACTAGCGGAGCTCACAGATACGCAGTATTTT	TRBJ2-3	.	TRBV4-1	TRBD2
CATRDSLNEKLFF	TGTGCCACCCGGGACAGCCTTAATGAAAAACTGTTTTTT	TRBJ1-4	.	TRBV7-8	TRBD1
CASSQDRAYTQYF	TGCGCCAGCAGCCAAGACAGGGCCTATACGCAGTATTTT	TRBJ2-3	.	TRBV4-3	.
CASSKALGRATNIQYF	TGTGCCAGCAGCAAAGCACTAGGCAGGGCGACAAACATTCAGTACTTC	TRBJ2-4	.	TRBV21-1	.
CASMRTSGRSDTQYF	TGTGCCAGCATGCGGACTAGCGGGAGGTCAGATACGCAGTATTTT	TRBJ2-3	.	TRBV2	TRBD2
CASSSGGEGNEQFF	TGTGCCAGTAGTAGCGGGGGCGAAGGCAATGAGCAGTTCTTC	TRBJ2-1	once	TRBV19	.
CASSLAPGLSTDTQYF	TGTGCCAGCAGCTTAGCCCCGGGACTTTCCACAGATACGCAGTATTTT	TRBJ2-3	.	TRBV7-2	.
CASSLRVQGEKLFF	TGTGCCAGCAGTCTGAGGGTTCAGGGTGAAAAACTGTTTTTT	TRBJ1-4	.	TRBV6-5	.
CASSRRPGTGQETQYF	TGTGCCAGCTCACGCCGTCCCGGGACAGGCCAAGAGACCCAGTACTTC	TRBJ2-5	.	TRBV18	TRBD1
CAISELGSSGSYNEQFF	TGTGCCATCAGTGAGTTAGGTTCTAGCGGGAGCTACAATGAGCAGTTCTTC	TRBJ2-1	.	TRBV10-3	TRBD2
CASSLGSGRPSSYEQYF	TGTGCCAGCAGCTTGGGTAGCGGGAGGCCCTCCTCCTACGAGCAGTACTTC	TRBJ2-7	.	TRBV5-4	TRBD2
CASSYTQGAANGYTF	TGTGCCAGCAGTTACACCCAGGGGGCGGCAAATGGCTACACCTTC	TRBJ1-2	.	TRBV6-5	TRBD1
CASSYSSAGGKEKLFF	TGTGCCAGCAGTTACTCCTCGGCAGGGGGGAAGGAAAAACTGTTTTTT	TRBJ1-4	.	TRBV6-5	TRBD1
CASSLTGNYGYTF	TGTGCCAGCAGCCTGACAGGGAACTATGGCTACACCTTC	TRBJ1-2	few	TRBV6-5	TRBD1
CAISVGLAGGTNEQFF	TGTGCCATCAGTGTGGGACTAGCGGGAGGAACGAATGAGCAGTTCTTC	TRBJ2-1	.	TRBV10-3	TRBD2
CAYADRGGYQPQHF	TGTGCCTATGCCGACAGGGGCGGCTATCAGCCCCAGCATTTT	TRBJ1-5	.	TRBV30	TRBD1
CATAGLAGVSEQYF	TGTGCCACCGCCGGACTAGCGGGAGTTAGCGAGCAGTACTTC	TRBJ2-7	.	TRBV15	TRBD2
CASSKVGGESSYEQYF	TGTGCCAGCAGCAAAGTAGGGGGGGAGTCGTCCTACGAGCAGTACTTC	TRBJ2-7	.	TRBV21-1	.
CASNGGPVVNEQYF	TGTGCCAGCAACGGGGGTCCAGTGGTCAACGAGCAGTACTTC	TRBJ2-7	.	TRBV9	.
CASSLSGGRANEKLFF	TGTGCCAGCAGTTTATCGGGAGGGCGGGCTAATGAAAAACTGTTTTTT	TRBJ1-4	.	TRBV27	.
CASTGTGNGQPQHF	TGTGCCAGCACAGGGACAGGGAATGGACAGCCCCAGCATTTT	TRBJ1-5	.	TRBV28	TRBD1
CASSLSGGGQGETQYF	TGTGCCAGCAGCTTGAGTGGGGGCGGACAAGGAGAGACCCAGTACTTC	TRBJ2-5	.	TRBV7-3	.